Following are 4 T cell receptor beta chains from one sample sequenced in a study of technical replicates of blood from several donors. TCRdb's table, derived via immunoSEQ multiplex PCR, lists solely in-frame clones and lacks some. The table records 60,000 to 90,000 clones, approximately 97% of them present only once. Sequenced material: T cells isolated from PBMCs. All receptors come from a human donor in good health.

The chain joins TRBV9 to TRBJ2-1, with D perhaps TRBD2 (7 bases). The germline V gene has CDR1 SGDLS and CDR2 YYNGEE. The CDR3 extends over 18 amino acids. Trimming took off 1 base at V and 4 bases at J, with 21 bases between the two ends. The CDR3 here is CASSVSGGGPIIYNEQFF. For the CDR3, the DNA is TGTGCCAGCAGCGTATCGGGCGGGGGCCCAATTATTTACAATGAGCAGTTCTTC.

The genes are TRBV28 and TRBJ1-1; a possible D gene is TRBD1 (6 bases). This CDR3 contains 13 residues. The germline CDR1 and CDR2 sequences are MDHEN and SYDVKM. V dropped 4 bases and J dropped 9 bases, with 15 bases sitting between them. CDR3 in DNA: TGTGCCAGCAGTTCAGAATATCAGGGGAAAGCTTTCTTT. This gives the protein CASSSEYQGKAFF.

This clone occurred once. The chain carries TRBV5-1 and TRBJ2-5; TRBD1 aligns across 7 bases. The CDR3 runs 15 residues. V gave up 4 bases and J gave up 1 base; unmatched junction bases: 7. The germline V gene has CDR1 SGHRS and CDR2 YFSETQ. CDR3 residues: CASSQGTALQETQYF. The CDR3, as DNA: TGCGCCAGCAGCCAAGGGACAGCCCTCCAAGAGACCCAGTACTTC.

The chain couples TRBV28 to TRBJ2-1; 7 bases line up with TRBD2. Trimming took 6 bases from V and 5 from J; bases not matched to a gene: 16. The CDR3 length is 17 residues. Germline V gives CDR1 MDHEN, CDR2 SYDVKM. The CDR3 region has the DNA TGTGCCAGCAGGCCTGCCTCGACTAGCCCGAAGAACAATGAGCAGTTCTTC. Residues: CASRPASTSPKNNEQFF.